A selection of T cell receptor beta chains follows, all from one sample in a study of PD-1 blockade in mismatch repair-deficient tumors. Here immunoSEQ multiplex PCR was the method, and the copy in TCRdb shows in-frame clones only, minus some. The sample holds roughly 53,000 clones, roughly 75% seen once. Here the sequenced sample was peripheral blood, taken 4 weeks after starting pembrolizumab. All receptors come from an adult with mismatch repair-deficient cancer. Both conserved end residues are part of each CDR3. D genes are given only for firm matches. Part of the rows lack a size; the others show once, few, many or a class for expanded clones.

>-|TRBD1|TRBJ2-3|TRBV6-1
CASREGQGVTDTQYF
TGTGCCAGCAGGGAGGGACAGGGTGTCACAGATACGCAGTATTTT
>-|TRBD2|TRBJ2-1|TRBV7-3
CASSLGTASGISFF
TGTGCCAGCAGCTTAGGGACGGCTAGCGGGATTTCGTTCTTC
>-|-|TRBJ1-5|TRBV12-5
CASGLPGGDNQPQHF
TGTGCTAGTGGTTTGCCTGGTGGGGATAATCAGCCCCAGCATTTT
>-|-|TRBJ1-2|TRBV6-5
CASSLRIRQGYGYTF
TGTGCCAGCAGCCTACGAATACGGCAGGGCTATGGCTACACCTTC
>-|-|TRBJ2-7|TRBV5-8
CASSLGWAYEQYF
TGTGCCAGCAGCTTGGGGTGGGCCTACGAGCAGTACTTC
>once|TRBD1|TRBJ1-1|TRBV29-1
CSSTTGGTEAFF
TGCAGCTCCACAACAGGGGGCACTGAAGCTTTCTTT
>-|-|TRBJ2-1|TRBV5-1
CASSIRTDGGNEQFF
TGCGCCAGCAGCATAAGGACTGACGGTGGCAATGAGCAGTTCTTC
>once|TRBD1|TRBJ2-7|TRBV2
CASSRLRGLDEQYF
TGTGCCAGCAGCCGTCTCAGGGGGCTGGACGAGCAGTACTTC
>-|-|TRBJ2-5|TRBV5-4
CASSLVTGGVPETQYF
TGTGCCAGCAGCTTGGTTACTGGCGGAGTCCCCGAGACCCAGTACTTC
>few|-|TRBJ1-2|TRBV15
CATSREEGDGYTF
TGTGCCACCAGCAGAGAAGAAGGGGATGGCTACACCTTC
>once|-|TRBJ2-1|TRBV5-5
CASSLRGTKYNEQFF
TGTGCCAGCAGTCTGAGGGGGACCAAATACAATGAGCAGTTCTTC
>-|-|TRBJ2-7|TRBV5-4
CASSLALAPEQYF
TGTGCCAGCAGCTTGGCTCTGGCCCCCGAGCAGTACTTC
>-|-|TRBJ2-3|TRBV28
CASSFNTDTQYF
TGTGCCAGCAGTTTTAACACAGATACGCAGTATTTT
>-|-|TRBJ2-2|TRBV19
CASRPAGYTGELFF
TGTGCCAGTAGACCAGCGGGCTACACCGGGGAGCTGTTTTTT
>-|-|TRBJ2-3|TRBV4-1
CASSQAGDTQYF
TGCGCCAGCAGCCAAGCTGGCGATACGCAGTATTTT
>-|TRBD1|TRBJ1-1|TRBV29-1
CSADRGAEAFF
TGCAGCGCCGACAGGGGGGCTGAAGCTTTCTTT
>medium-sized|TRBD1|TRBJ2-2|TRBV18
CASSPPQGVRTGELFF
TGTGCCAGCTCACCTCCCCAGGGGGTGAGAACCGGGGAGCTGTTTTTT
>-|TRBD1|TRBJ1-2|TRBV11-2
CASSSIRDRTPSNYGYTF
TGTGCCAGCAGCTCCATCCGGGACAGGACCCCTTCTAACTATGGCTACACCTTC
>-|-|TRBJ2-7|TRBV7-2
CASSLVSGSDYEQYF
TGTGCCAGCAGCTTAGTGTCCGGCAGTGACTACGAGCAGTACTTC
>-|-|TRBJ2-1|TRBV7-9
CASSGTYSYNEQFF
TGTGCCAGCAGCGGGACTTACTCCTACAATGAGCAGTTCTTC
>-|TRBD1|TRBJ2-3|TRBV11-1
CASSLGQGIRTDTQYF
TGTGCCAGCAGCCTCGGACAGGGCATACGCACAGATACGCAGTATTTT
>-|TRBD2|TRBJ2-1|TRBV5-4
CASSLGAGGHGDEQFF
TGTGCCAGCAGCTTGGGGGCGGGAGGACATGGCGATGAGCAGTTCTTC
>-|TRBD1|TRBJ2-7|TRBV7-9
CASSFAPGQGSEQYF
TGTGCCAGCAGCTTTGCCCCGGGACAGGGATCCGAGCAGTACTTC
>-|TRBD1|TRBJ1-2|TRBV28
CASSSVDRVFGYTF
TGTGCCAGCAGCTCCGTCGACAGGGTGTTCGGCTACACCTTC
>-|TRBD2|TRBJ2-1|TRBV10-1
CASMATSASNEQFF
TGCGCCAGCATGGCGACTAGCGCTAGCAATGAGCAGTTCTTC
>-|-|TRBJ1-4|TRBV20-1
CSAGENEKLFF
TGCAGTGCCGGGGAGAATGAAAAACTGTTTTTT
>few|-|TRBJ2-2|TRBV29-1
CSVVLYTGELFF
TGCAGCGTTGTGTTATACACCGGGGAGCTGTTTTTT
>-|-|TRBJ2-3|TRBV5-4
CASRLGGFADTQYF
TGTGCCAGCAGGTTGGGGGGTTTCGCAGATACGCAGTATTTT
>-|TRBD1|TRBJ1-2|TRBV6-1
CASVSTGNYGYTF
TGTGCCAGCGTCTCGACAGGGAACTATGGCTACACCTTC
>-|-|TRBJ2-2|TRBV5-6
CASSLSLTNTGELFF
TGTGCCAGCAGCTTATCACTAACGAACACCGGGGAGCTGTTTTTT
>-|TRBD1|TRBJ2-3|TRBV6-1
CASTGTGRTDTQYF
TGTGCCAGCACCGGGACAGGCCGCACAGATACGCAGTATTTT
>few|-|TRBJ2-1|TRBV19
CASSRAGGNNEQFF
TGTGCCAGTAGCAGGGCAGGGGGGAACAATGAGCAGTTCTTC
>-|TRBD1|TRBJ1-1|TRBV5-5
CASSLRDSKLEAFF
TGTGCCAGCAGCCTCCGGGACAGTAAGCTTGAAGCTTTCTTT
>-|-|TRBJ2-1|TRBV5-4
CASSPVVVGENEQFF
TGTGCCAGCAGCCCCGTGGTAGTGGGAGAGAATGAGCAGTTCTTC
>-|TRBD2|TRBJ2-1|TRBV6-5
CASSKGLAGNNEQFF
TGTGCCAGCAGTAAGGGACTAGCGGGCAACAATGAGCAGTTCTTC
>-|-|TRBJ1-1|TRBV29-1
CSVGGRKTPGENVKGEAFF
TGCAGCGTTGGGGGTCGAAAAACGCCTGGTGAAAACGTGAAAGGCGAAGCTTTCTTT
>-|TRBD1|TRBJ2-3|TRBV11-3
CASSLSTGVTDTQYF
TGTGCCAGCAGCTTAAGTACAGGGGTGACAGATACGCAGTATTTT
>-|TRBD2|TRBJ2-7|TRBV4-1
CASSQVPGLAAYEQYF
TGCGCCAGCAGCCAAGTTCCGGGACTAGCGGCCTACGAGCAGTACTTC
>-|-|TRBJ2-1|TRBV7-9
CASSKGRSENEQFF
TGTGCCAGCAGCAAGGGACGGTCGGAGAATGAGCAGTTCTTC
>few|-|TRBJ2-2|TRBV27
CASSLGNGELFF
TGTGCCAGCAGTTTGGGGAACGGGGAGCTGTTTTTT
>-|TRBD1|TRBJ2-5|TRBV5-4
CASSGRVLQGAETQYF
TGTGCCAGCAGCGGGAGGGTTCTACAGGGGGCAGAGACCCAGTACTTC
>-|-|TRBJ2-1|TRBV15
CATSTGVGTRNEQFF
TGTGCCACCAGCACTGGGGTGGGCACTCGTAATGAGCAGTTCTTC
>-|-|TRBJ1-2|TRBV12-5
CASGLEGGMPYGYTF
TGTGCTAGTGGTTTGGAAGGGGGGATGCCCTATGGCTACACCTTC
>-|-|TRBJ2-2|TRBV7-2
CASSLDRRGGELFF
TGTGCCAGCAGCCTCGACAGGAGGGGCGGGGAGCTGTTTTTT
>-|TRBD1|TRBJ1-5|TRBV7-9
CASSLAGQGRNQPQHF
TGTGCCAGCAGCTTAGCAGGACAGGGCCGGAATCAGCCCCAGCATTTT
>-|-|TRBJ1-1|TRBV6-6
CASSPGLYTEAFF
TGTGCCAGCAGTCCGGGACTTTACACTGAAGCTTTCTTT
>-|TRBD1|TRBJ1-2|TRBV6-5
CASSYTGDRVGYTF
TGTGCCAGCAGTTACACAGGGGACAGGGTCGGCTACACCTTC
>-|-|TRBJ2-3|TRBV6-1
CASSEPAYTQYF
TGTGCCAGCAGTGAGCCCGCGTATACGCAGTATTTT
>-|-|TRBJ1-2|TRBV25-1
CASSESGTTNYGYTF
TGTGCCAGCAGTGAATCTGGGACAACTAACTATGGCTACACCTTC
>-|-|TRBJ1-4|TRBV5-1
CASSSAGLANEKLFF
TGCGCCAGCAGCTCTGCAGGGTTAGCTAATGAAAAACTGTTTTTT
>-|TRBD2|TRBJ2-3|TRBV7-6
CASSLVYSGSGDTQYF
TGTGCCAGCAGCTTAGTTTATAGCGGGAGTGGGGATACGCAGTATTTT
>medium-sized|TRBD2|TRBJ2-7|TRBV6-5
CASSPLAGNEQYF
TGTGCCAGCAGTCCCTTAGCGGGAAACGAGCAGTACTTC
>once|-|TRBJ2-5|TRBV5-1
CASSPGGAGTGETQYF
TGCGCCAGCAGCCCTGGAGGGGCAGGGACCGGTGAGACCCAGTACTTC
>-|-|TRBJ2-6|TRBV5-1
CASGNGGNANVLTF
TGCGCCAGCGGCAACGGAGGAAACGCCAACGTCCTGACTTTC
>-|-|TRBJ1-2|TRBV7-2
CASSLKVGSNYGYTF
TGTGCCAGCAGCTTAAAGGTTGGGTCCAACTATGGCTACACCTTC